This T cell receptor (beta chain) was documented in a study of T cells in Graves' hyperthyroidism and ophthalmopathy. Whole-study results and caveats: Clonotypes that were expanded in thyroid above 0.001 mostly appeared in blood too.

RNA transcripts provided the source from which TCR beta CDR3 regions were amplified. HTBI primers were the set used in a first-round RT-PCR of the TCR CDR3. TCRdb re-derived calls from the multiplex PCR reads in MiXCR, one entry per CDR3 protein. The sample carries approximately 570,000 distinct CDR3 sequences, 15% to 20% recorded once. Subjects with ophthalmopathy showed a Clinical Activity Score no lower than 3, a NOSPECS grade no lower than 4, and a duration shorter than 3 months. Used for diagnoses were clinical symptoms, serum thyroxine and TRAb, thyroid ultrasound and orbital computed tomography. This clonotype was observed many times. What it recognizes is unknown. Unmatched junction bases numbered 0, after V lost 5 bases and J lost 3 bases. CDR1 is DFQATT and CDR2 is SNEGSKA in the germline V gene (reference sequence). The length of the CDR3 is 11 residues.

Sequencing was done on a sample of blood. The chain has TRBV20-1 and TRBJ2-5; 7 nucleotides line up with TRBD2. This sequence originates from a man in his forties or fifties with Graves' ophthalmopathy. DNA of the CDR3: TGCAGTGCTGCGGGGGAAGAGACCCAGTACTTC. This codes for CSAAGEETQYF.